Each of the 5 T cell receptor beta chains below was sequenced from the same sample in a study of identifying expanded T cells in peripheral blood. Libraries were prepared by immunoSEQ multiplex PCR; TCRdb keeps only in-frame clonotypes and omits some of them. The data contain 55,000 to 75,000 clones, over 75% of them singletons. The source material was blood. These receptors came from a person aged 18 to 69 in good health.

The chain is built from TRBV30 and TRBJ1-3; D unresolved. Germline CDR1 reads GTSNPN; CDR2 reads SVGIG (reference sequence). Trimming cost V 2 bases and J 0 bases, with 11 bases left between them. This CDR3 spans 15 amino acids. This chain's CDR3 is CAWSLDGHSGNTIYF. The CDR3 DNA is TGTGCCTGGAGTCTGGACGGCCACTCTGGAAACACCATATATTTT.

V is TRBV4-2 and J is TRBJ2-7; TRBD2 matches 10 bases. V was pared by 4 bases and J by 0 bases, with 3 bases of the junction left unmatched. This CDR3 comprises 15 residues. Germline CDR1 LGHNA, CDR2 YNFKEQ. The CDR3 region is CASSLLAGGSYEQYF. As DNA, the CDR3 is TGTGCCAGCAGCCTGTTAGCGGGGGGCTCCTACGAGCAGTACTTC.

This clone is medium-sized. The V call is TRBV4-3, the J call TRBJ2-7; 14 bases are shared with TRBD2. The CDR3 runs to 17 residues. The ends lost 0 bases at V and 5 bases at J; junction bases unmatched: 6. From germline, CDR1 is LGHNA and CDR2 YSLEER. DNA for the CDR3: TGCGCCAGCAGCCAAGATGGGGGGACTAGCGGGAGTGACGAGCAGTACTTC. Protein sequence: CASSQDGGTSGSDEQYF.

This sequence joins TRBV28 and TRBJ2-5; D is unresolved. Germline values: CDR1 MDHEN, CDR2 SYDVKM. The CDR3 covers 13 residues. V lost 4 bases, J lost 11 bases, and 17 bases lay in between. CDR3 nucleotides: TGTGCCAGCAGTTCCAGAGTGCGCTCGGAGCAGTACTTC. This encodes CASSSRVRSEQYF.

This clone was counted a single time. The rearrangement links TRBV7-9 to TRBJ2-7; weak D call: TRBD2 (6 bases). This CDR3 spans 14 amino acids. Germline V lookup: CDR1 SEHNR, CDR2 FQNEAQ (reference sequence). V shed 6 bases and J shed 3 bases, with 15 bases lying between them. The CDR3 region has the DNA TGTGCCAGCAGTTTCGACCGGGAGATCTACGAGCAGTACTTC. This gives the protein CASSFDREIYEQYF.